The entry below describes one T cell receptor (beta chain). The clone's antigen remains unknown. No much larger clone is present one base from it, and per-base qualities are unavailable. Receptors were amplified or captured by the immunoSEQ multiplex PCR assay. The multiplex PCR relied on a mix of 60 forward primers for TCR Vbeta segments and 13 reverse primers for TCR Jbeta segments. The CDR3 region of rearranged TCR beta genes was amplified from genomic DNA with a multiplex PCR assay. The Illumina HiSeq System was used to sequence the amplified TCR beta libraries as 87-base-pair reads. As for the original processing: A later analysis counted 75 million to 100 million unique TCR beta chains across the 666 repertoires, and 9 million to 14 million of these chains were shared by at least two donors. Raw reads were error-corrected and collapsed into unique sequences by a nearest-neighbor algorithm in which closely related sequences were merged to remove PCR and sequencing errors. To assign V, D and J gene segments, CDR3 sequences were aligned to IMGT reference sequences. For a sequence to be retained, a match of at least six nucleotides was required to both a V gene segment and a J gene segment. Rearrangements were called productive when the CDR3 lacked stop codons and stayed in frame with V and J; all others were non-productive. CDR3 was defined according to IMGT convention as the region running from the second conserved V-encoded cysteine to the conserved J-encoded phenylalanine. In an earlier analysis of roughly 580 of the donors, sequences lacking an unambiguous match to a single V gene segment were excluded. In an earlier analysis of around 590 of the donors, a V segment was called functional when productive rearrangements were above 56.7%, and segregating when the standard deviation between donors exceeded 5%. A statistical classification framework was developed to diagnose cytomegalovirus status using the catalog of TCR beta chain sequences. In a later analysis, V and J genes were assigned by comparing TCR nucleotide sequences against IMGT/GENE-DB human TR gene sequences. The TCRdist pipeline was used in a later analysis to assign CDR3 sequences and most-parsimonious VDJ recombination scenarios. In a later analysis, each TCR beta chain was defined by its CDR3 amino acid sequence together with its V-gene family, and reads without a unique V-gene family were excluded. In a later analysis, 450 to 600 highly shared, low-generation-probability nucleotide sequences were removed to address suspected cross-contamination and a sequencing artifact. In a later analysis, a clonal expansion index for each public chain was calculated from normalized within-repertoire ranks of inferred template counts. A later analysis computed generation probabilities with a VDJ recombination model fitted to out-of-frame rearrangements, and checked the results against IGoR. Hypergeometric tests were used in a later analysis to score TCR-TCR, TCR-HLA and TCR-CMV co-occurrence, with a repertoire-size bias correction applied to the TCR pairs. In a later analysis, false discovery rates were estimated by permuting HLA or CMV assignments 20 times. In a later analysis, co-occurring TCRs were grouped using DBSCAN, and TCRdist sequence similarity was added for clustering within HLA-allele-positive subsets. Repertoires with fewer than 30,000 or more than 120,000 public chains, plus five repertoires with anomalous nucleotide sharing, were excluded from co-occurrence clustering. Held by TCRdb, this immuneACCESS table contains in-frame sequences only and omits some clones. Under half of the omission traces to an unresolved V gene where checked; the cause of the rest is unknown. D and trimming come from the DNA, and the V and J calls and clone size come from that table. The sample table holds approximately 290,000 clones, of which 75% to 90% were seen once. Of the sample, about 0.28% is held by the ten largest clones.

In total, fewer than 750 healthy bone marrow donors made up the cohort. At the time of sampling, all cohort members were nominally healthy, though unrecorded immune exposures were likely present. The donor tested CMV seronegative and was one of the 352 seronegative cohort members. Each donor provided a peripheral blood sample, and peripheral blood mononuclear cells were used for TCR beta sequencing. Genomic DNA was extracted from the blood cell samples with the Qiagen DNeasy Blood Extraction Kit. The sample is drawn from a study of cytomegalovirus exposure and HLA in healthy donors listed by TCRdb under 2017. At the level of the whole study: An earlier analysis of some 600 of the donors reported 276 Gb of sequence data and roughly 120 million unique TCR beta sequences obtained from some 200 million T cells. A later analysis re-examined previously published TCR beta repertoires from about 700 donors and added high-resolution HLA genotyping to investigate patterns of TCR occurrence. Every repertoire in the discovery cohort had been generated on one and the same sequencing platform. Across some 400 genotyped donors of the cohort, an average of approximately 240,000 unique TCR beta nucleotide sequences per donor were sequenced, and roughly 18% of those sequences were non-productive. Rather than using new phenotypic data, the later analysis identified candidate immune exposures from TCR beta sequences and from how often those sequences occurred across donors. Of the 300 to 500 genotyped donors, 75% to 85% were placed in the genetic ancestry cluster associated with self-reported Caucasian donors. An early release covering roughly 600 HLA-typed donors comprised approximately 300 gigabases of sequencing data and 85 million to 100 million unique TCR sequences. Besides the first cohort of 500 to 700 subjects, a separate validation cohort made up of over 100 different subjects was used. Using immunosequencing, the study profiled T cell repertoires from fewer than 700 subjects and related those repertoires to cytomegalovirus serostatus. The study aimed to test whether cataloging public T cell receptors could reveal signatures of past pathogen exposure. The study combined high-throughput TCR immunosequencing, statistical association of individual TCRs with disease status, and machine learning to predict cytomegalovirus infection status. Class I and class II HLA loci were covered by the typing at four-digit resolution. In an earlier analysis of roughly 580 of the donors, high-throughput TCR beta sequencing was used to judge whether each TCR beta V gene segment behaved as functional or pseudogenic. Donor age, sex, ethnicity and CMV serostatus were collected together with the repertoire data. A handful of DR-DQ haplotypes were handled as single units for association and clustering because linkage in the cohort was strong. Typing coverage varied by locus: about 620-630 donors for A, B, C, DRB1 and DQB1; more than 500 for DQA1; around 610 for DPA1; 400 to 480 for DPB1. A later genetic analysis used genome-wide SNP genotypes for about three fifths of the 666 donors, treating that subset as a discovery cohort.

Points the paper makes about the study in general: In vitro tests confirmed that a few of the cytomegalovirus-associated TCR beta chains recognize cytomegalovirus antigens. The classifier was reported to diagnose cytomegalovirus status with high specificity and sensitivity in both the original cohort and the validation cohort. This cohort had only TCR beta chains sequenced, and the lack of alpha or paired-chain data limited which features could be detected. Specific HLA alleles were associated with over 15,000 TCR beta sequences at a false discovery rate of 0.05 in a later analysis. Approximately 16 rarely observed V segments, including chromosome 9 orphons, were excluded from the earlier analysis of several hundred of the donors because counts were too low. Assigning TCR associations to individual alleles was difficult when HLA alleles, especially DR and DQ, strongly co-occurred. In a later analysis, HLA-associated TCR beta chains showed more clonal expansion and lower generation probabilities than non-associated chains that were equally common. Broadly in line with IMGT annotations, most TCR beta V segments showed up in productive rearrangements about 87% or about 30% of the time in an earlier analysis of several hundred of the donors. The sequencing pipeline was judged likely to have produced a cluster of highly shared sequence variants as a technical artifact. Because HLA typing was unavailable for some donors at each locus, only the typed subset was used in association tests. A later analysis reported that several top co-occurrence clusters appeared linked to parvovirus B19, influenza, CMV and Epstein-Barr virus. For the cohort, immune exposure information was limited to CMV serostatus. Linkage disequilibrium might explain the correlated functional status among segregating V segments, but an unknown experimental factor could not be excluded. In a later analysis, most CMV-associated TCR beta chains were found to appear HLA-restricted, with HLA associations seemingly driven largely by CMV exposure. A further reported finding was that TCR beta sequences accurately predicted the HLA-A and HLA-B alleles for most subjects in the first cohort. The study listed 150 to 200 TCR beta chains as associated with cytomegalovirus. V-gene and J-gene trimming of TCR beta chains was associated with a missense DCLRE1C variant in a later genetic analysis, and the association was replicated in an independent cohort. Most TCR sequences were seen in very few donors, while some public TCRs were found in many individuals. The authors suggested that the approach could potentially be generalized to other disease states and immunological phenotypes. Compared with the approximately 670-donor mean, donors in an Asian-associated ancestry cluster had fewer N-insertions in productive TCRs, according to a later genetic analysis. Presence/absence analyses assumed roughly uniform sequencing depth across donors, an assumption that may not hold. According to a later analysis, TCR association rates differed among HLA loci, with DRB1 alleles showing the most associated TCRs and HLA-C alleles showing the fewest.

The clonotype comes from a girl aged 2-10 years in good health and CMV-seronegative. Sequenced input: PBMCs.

The bases read TGTGCCAGCAGCCCACGGACTAGCGGGTCTACAGATACGCAGTATTTT. It is translated as CASSPRTSGSTDTQYF. The V gene is TRBV5-4 and the J gene is TRBJ2-3; 11 middle bases align to TRBD2. Germline trimming: 4 bases from V, 3 bases from J; junction bases outside gene matches: 7. The CDR3 sequence holds 16 residues, the cysteine and phenylalanine included. The read is trimmed to its CDR3 DNA, 48 bases read in frame from base 1. CDR1 and CDR2 were assigned from the germline V gene (reference sequence) as SGHNT and YYREEE.